What follows is one T cell receptor beta chain and its context. The sample belongs to a study of blood T cell repertoires in COVID-19. The overall study: Acute and convalescent COVID-19 specimens originated in the United States, Italy and Spain. The analysed material was cDNA or gDNA that came from T cells, B-cell-depleted T cells, or PBMCs.

Deletions cut 4 bases from V and 5 bases from J, with 18 bases between. Germline V lookup: CDR1 LNHDA, CDR2 SQIVND (reference sequence). The CDR3 spans 16 residues. Original analysis: From reference gene primer amplification, estimates of nucleated cell counts were derived. Measured with immunoSEQ multiplex PCR; TCRdb has only the in-frame clones, and not every one. V, J and clone size derive from that table, while D and trimming were established from the DNA sequence. Of 140,000 or so clones listed, about four fifths are singletons. Sequencing was done on a sample of peripheral blood. This chain joins TRBV19 and TRBJ1-5; D might be TRBD1 (6 bases). This clonotype was obtained from a human donor in a cohort sampled during active COVID-19. For the CDR3, the DNA is TGTGCCAGTAGTAGCCGGGGCAGGGGACCCCATCAGCCCCAGCATTTT. As protein: CASSSRGRGPHQPQHF.